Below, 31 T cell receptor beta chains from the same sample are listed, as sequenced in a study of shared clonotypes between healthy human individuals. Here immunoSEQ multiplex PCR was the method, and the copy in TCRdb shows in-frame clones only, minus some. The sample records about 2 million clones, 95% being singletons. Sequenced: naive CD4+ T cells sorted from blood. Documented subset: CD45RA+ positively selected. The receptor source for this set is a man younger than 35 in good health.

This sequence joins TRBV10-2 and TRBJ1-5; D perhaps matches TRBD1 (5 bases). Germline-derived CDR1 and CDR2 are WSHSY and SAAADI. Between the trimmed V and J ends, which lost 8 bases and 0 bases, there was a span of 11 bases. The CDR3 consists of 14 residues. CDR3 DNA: TGCGCCAGCGCCGGGACGGCTAGCAATCAGCCCCAGCATTTT. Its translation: CASAGTASNQPQHF.

The CDR3 is CSVTSDRVLQYF. The CDR3 DNA is TGCAGCGTTACCTCTGACAGGGTATTGCAGTATTTT. The chain uses TRBV29-1 and TRBJ2-3, with 7 bases identical to TRBD1. Germline V gives CDR1 SQVTM, CDR2 ANQGSEA. Germline trimming cut 5 bases from V and 11 bases from J; bases unmatched to any gene: 10. The CDR3 is made up of 12 amino acids.

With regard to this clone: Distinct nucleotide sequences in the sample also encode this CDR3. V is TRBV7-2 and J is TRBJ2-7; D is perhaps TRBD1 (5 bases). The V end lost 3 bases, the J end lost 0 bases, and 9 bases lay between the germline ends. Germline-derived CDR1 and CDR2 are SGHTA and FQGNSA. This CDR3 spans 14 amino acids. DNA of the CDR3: TGTGCCAGCAGCTTGGGGCAGGTCTCCTACGAGCAGTACTTC. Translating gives CASSLGQVSYEQYF.

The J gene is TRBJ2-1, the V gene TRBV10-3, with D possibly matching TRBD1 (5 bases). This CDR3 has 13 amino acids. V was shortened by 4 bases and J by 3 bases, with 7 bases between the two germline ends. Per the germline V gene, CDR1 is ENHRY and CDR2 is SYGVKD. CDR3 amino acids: CAISGQNYNEQFF. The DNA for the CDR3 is TGTGCCATCAGTGGACAGAACTACAATGAGCAGTTCTTC.

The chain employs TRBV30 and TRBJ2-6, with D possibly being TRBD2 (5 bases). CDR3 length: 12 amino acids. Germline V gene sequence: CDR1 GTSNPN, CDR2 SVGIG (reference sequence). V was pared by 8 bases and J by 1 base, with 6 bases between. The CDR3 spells CAGGSGANVLTF. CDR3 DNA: TGTGCCGGAGGATCTGGGGCCAACGTCCTGACTTTC.

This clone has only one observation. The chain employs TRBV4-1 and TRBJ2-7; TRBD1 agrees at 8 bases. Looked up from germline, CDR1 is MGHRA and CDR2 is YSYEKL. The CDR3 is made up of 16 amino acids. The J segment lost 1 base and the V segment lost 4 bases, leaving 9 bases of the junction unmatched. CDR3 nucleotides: TGCGCCAGCAGCCCTCCCTGGGGGACAGGATCCTACGAGCAGTACTTC. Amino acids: CASSPPWGTGSYEQYF.

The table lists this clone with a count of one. The CDR3 spells CASSLVGRGGPDTQYF. In DNA form, the CDR3 reads TGTGCCAGCAGCTTAGTAGGGCGGGGCGGGCCAGATACGCAGTATTTT. V and J are TRBV7-2 and TRBJ2-3, with TRBD2 as a possible D gene (6 bases). The germline V gene encodes CDR1 SGHTA and CDR2 FQGNSA. The CDR3 loop spans 16 amino acids. V was pared by 1 base and J by 4 bases, with 15 bases between.

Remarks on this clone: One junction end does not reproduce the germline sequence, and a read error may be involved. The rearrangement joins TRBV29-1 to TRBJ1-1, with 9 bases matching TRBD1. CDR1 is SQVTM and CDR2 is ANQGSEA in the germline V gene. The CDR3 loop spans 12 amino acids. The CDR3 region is CGAGQGGTEAFF. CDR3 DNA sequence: TGTGGAGCGGGACAGGGTGGGACTGAAGCTTTCTTT. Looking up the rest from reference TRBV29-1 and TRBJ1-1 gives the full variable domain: SAVISQKPSRDICQRGTSLTIQCQVDSQVTMMFWYRQQPGQSLTLIATANQGSEATYESGFVIDKFPISRPNLTFSTLTVSNMSPEDSSIYLCGAGQGGTEAFFGQGTRLTVV.

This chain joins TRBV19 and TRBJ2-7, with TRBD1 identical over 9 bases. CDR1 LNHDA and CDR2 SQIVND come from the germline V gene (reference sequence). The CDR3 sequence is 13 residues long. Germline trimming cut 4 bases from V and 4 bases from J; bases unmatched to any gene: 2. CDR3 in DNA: TGTGCCAGTAGTAACAGGGGGCTATACGAGCAGTACTTC. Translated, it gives CASSNRGLYEQYF.

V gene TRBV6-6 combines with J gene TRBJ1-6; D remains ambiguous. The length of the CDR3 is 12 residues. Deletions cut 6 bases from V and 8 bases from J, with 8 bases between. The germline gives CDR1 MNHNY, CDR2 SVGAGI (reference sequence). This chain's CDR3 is CASRSSDSPLHF. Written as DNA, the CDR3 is TGTGCCAGCAGGTCCTCAGATTCACCCCTCCACTTT.

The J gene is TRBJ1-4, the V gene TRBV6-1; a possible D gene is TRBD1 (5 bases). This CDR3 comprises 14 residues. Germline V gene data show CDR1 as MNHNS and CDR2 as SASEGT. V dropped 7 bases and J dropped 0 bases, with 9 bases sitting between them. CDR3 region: CASNWGTTNEKLFF. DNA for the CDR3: TGTGCCAGCAATTGGGGGACAACTAATGAAAAACTGTTTTTT.

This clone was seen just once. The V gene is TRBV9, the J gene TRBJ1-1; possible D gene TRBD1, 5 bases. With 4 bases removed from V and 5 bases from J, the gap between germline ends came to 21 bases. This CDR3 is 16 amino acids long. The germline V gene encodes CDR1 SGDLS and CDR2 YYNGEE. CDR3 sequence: CASSPVEHQGGTEAFF. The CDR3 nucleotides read TGTGCCAGCAGCCCCGTAGAGCACCAGGGCGGGACTGAAGCTTTCTTT.

The CDR3 bases are TGCGCCAGCAGGCCCGGACCCAGGGAGGCTGAAGCTTTCTTT. Protein: CASRPGPREAEAFF. J is TRBJ1-1 and V is TRBV5-1; D is perhaps TRBD1 (5 bases). Germline V CDR1 and CDR2: SGHRS, YFSETQ. The CDR3 spans 14 residues. The ends were cut back, 5 bases at V and 6 bases at J, with 17 bases in the middle.

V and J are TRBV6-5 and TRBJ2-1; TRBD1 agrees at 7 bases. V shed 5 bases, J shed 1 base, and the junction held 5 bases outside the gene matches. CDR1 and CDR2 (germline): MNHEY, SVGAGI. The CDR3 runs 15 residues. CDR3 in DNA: TGTGCCAGCAGTCGACAGGGTGATTCCTACAATGAGCAGTTCTTC. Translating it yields CASSRQGDSYNEQFF.

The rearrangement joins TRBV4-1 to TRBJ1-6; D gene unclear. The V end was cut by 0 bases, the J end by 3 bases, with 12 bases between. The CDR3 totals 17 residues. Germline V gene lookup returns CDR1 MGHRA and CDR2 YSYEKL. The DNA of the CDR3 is TGCGCCAGCAGCCAAGATCTTCAGGTGGACTATAATTCACCCCTCCACTTT. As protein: CASSQDLQVDYNSPLHF.

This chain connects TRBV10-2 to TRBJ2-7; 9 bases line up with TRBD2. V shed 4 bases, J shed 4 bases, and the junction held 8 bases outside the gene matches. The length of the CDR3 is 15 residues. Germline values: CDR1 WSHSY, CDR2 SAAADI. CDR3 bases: TGCGCCAGCAGTGCACTCAGCGGGAGGTCTTACGAGCAGTACTTC. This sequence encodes CASSALSGRSYEQYF.

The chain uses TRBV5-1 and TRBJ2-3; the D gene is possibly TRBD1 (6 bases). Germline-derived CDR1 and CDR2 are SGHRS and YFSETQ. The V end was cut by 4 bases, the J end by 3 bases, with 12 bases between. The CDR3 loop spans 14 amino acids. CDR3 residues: CASSVGHPTDTQYF. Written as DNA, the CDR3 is TGCGCCAGCAGCGTGGGACACCCAACAGATACGCAGTATTTT.

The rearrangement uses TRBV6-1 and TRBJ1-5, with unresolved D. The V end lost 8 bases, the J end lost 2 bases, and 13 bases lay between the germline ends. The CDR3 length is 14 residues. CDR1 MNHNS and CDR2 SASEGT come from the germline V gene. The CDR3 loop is CASPRSPGNQPQHF. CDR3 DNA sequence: TGTGCCAGCCCAAGATCTCCTGGCAATCAGCCCCAGCATTTT.

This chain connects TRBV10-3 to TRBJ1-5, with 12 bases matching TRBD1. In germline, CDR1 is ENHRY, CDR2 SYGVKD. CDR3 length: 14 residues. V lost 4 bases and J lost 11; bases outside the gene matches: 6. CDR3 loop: CAISGPGQGASQHF. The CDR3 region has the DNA TGTGCCATCAGTGGACCGGGACAGGGGGCATCCCAGCATTTT.

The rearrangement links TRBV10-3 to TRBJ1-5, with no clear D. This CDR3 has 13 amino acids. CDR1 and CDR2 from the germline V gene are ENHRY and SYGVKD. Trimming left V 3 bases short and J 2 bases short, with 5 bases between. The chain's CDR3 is CAISDHGNQPQHF. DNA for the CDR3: TGTGCCATCAGTGACCACGGCAATCAGCCCCAGCATTTT.

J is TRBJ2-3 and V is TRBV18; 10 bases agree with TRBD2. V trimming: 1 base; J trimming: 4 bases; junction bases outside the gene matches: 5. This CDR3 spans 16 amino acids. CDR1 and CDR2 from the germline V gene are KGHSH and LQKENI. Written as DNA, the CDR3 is TGTGCCAGCTCACCACTAGCGGGAGGTGGGGCAGATACGCAGTATTTT. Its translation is CASSPLAGGGADTQYF.

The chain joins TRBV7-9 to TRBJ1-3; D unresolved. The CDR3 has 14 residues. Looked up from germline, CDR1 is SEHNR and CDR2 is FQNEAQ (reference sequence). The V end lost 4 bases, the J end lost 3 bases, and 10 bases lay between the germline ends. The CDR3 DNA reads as TGTGCCAGCAGCTCTGACATCGTTGGAAACACCATATATTTT. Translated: CASSSDIVGNTIYF.

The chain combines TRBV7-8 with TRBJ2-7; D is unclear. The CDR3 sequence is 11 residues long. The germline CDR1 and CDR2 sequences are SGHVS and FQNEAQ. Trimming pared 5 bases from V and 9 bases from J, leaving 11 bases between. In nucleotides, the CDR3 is TGTGCCAGCAGCCCAGCCTTGGCGCAGTACTTC. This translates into CASSPALAQYF.

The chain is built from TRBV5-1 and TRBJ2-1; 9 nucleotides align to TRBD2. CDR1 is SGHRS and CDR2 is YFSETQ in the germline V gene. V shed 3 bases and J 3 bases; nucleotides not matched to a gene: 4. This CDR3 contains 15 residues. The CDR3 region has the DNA TGCGCCAGCAGCTCTAGCGGGGAACACTACAATGAGCAGTTCTTC. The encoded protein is CASSSSGEHYNEQFF.

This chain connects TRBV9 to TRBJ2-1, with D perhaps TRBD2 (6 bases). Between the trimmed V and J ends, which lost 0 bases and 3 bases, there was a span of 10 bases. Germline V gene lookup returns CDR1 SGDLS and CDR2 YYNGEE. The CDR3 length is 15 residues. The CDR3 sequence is CASSVGGNNYNEQFF. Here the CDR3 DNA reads TGTGCCAGCAGCGTAGGCGGGAATAACTACAATGAGCAGTTCTTC.

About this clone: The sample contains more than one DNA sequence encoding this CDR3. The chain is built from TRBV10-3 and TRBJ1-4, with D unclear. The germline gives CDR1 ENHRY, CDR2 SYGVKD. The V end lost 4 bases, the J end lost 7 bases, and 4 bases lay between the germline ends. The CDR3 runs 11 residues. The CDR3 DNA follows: TGTGCCATCAGTGGCGGTGAAAAACTGTTTTTT. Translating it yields CAISGGEKLFF.

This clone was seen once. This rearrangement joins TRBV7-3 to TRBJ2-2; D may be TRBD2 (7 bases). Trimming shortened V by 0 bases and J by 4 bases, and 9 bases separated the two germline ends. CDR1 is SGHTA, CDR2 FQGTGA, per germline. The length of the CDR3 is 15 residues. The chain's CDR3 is CASSLTAGATGELFF. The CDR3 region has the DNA TGTGCCAGCAGCTTAACTGCGGGGGCCACCGGGGAGCTGTTTTTT.

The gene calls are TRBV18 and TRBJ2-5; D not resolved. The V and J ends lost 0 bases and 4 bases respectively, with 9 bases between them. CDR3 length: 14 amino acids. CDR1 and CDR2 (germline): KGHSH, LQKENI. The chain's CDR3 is CASSPPENRETQYF. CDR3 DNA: TGTGCCAGCTCACCACCGGAGAATAGAGAGACCCAGTACTTC.

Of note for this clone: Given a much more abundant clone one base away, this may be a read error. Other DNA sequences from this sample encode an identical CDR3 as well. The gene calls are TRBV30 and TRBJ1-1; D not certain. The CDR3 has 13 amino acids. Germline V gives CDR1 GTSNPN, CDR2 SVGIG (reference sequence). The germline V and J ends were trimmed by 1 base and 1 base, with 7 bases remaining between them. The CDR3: CAWSGAPNTEAFF. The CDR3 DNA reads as TGTGCCTGGAGTGGGGCACCGAACACTGAAGCTTTCTTT. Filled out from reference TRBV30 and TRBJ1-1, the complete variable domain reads SQTIHQWPATLVQPVGSPLSLECTVEGTSNPNLYWYRQAAGRGLQLLFYSVGIGQISSEVPQNLSASRPQDRQFILSSKKLLLSDSGFYLCAWSGAPNTEAFFGQGTRLTVV.

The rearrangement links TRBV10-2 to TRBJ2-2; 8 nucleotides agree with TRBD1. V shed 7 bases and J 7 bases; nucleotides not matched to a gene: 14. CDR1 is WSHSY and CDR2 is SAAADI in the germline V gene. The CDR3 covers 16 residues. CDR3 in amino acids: CASTRSGQGMGGELFF. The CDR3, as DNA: TGCGCCAGCACCCGGTCCGGACAGGGTATGGGCGGGGAGCTGTTTTTT.

CDR3 in amino acids: CASSLASGSVAYEQYF. The CDR3, as DNA: TGCGCCAGCAGCTTGGCCTCGGGTAGCGTCGCCTACGAGCAGTACTTC. V usage is TRBV5-1 and J usage is TRBJ2-7, with a possible D match to TRBD2 (5 bases). V was pared by 0 bases and J by 2 bases, with 15 bases between. The CDR3 is 16 amino acids. The germline gives CDR1 SGHRS, CDR2 YFSETQ.